This T cell receptor (beta chain) was identified in a study of cytomegalovirus exposure and HLA in healthy donors. Whole-study context: In a later analysis, the roughly 120 validation repertoires were reported to have used the same platform as the roughly 600 first-cohort repertoires.

Libraries were prepared by immunoSEQ multiplex PCR; TCRdb keeps only in-frame clonotypes and omits some of them. The sample lists approximately 260,000 clones, about 86% seen once, with 0.9% to 1.1% in the top ten. Worth noting for this clone: Its antigen is currently unknown.

The donors were in the approximately 130-subject validation cohort, distinct from the approximately 610-subject first cohort. Study-wide results and caveats: Subsequent analysis revealed that first-cohort TCR clusters tended to co-occur in the 90 to 150 validation repertoires.

The specimen sequenced was PBMCs. This clonotype was sampled from a woman younger than 30 in good health and CMV-seronegative.

CDR3 nucleotides: TGTGCCAGCAGTCTAAACGGGGGGGGCTCCTACGAGCAGTACTTC. Its protein product is CASSLNGGGSYEQYF. V gene TRBV27 combines with J gene TRBJ2-7, with 8 bases aligning to TRBD2. Germline loops: CDR1 MNHEY, CDR2 SMNVEV (reference sequence). The CDR3 covers 15 residues. Germline trimming cut 5 bases from V and 0 bases from J; bases unmatched to any gene: 6.